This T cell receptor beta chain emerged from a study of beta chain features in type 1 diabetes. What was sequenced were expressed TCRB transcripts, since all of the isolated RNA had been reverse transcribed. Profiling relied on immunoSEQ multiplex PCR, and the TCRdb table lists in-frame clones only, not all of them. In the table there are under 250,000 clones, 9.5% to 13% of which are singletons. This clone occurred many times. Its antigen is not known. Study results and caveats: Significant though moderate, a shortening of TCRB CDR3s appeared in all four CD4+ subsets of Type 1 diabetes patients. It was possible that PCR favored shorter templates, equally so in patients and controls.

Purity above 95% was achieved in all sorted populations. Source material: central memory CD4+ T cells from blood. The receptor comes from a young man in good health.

The DNA of the CDR3 is TGTGCCAGCAGTGTTGCGCCAGATACGCAGTATTTT. This sequence encodes CASSVAPDTQYF. V gene TRBV2 combines with J gene TRBJ2-3; D is unresolved. This CDR3 has 12 amino acids. The V and J ends lost 4 bases and 4 bases respectively, with 6 bases between them. The germline CDR1 and CDR2 sequences are SNHLY and FYNNEI.